These T cell receptor beta chains were read from a single sample in a study of cytomegalovirus exposure and HLA in healthy donors. Profiled with immunoSEQ multiplex PCR; TCRdb holds only in-frame clones, not every one. The data hold 150,000 to 200,000 clones, with about 87% observed a single time. Sequencing was carried out using PBMCs. The receptors come from a woman aged 25 to 39 in good health and CMV-seronegative. Both conserved end residues are part of each CDR3. The D gene is left open where the match is weak. Rows may omit the clone size; those that give it use once, few, many or a size class.

>-|TRBV6-1|-|TRBJ1-4
CASSETRLPYRATNEKLFF
TGTGCCAGCAGCGAAACAAGATTACCCTACAGGGCCACTAATGAAAAACTGTTTTTT
>TRBD1|TRBV9|-|TRBJ2-2
CASSVLRTGGSNTGELFF
TGTGCCAGCAGCGTCTTAAGGACAGGGGGATCGAACACCGGGGAGCTGTTTTTT
>-|TRBV7-2|-|TRBJ1-2
CASSLRGQQGYTF
TGTGCCAGCAGCTTAAGGGGTCAGCAGGGCTACACCTTC
>TRBD1|TRBV14|-|TRBJ1-5
CASSQVGTGDQPQHF
TGTGCCAGCAGCCAAGTAGGGACAGGGGATCAGCCCCAGCATTTT
>TRBD1|TRBV5-1|-|TRBJ2-5
CASSRTGGAYQETQYF
TGCGCCAGCAGCAGGACAGGGGGCGCGTACCAAGAGACCCAGTACTTC
>-|TRBV7-2|-|TRBJ2-7
CASSLERSGGQYF
TGTGCCAGCAGCTTAGAGCGAAGCGGAGGCCAGTACTTC
>-|TRBV19|-|TRBJ1-6
CASIRDSSSYNSPLHF
TGTGCCAGTATTCGGGACTCGAGCTCCTATAATTCACCCCTCCACTTT
>TRBD1|TRBV29-1|-|TRBJ1-1
CSAQGDTEAFF
TGCAGCGCGCAGGGGGACACTGAAGCTTTCTTT
>-|TRBV6-1|-|TRBJ1-6
CAAPGGVNNSPLHF
TGTGCTGCCCCGGGGGGGGTAAATAATTCACCCCTCCACTTT
>TRBD1|TRBV6-5|-|TRBJ2-7
CASRERGPYEQYF
TGTGCCAGCAGGGAAAGGGGGCCGTACGAGCAGTACTTC
>-|TRBV5-4|-|TRBJ2-7
CASSSGTLSSYEQYF
TGTGCCAGCAGCTCCGGGACTCTGAGCTCCTACGAGCAGTACTTC
>-|TRBV6-1|once|TRBJ2-1
CASSDTGLDSYNEQFF
TGTGCCAGCAGTGATACAGGCTTGGACTCCTACAATGAGCAGTTCTTC
>-|TRBV19|-|TRBJ2-7
CASGGPGHTSSYEQYF
TGTGCCAGTGGTGGGCCGGGACACACGAGCTCCTACGAGCAGTACTTC
>TRBD1|TRBV6-1|-|TRBJ1-4
CASSDGDRDVEKLFF
TGTGCCAGCAGTGATGGGGACAGGGACGTTGAAAAACTGTTTTTT
>TRBD2|TRBV9|-|TRBJ2-3
CASSGFRGGPTDTQYF
TGTGCCAGCAGCGGGTTCCGCGGGGGGCCCACAGATACGCAGTATTTT
>-|TRBV21-1|-|TRBJ1-6
CASSKGTRLNSPLHF
TGTGCCAGCAGCAAAGGAACCAGGCTCAATTCACCCCTCCACTTT
>-|TRBV27|-|TRBJ1-1
CASSRGRGYTEAFF
TGTGCCAGCAGTCGGGGCAGGGGATACACTGAAGCTTTCTTT
>-|TRBV4-2|-|TRBJ1-1
CASSQGGAEAFF
TGTGCCAGCAGCCAGGGAGGGGCAGAAGCTTTCTTT
>TRBD1|TRBV19|-|TRBJ1-2
CASSIVHGRGPYVYTF
TGTGCCAGTAGTATAGTACATGGAAGGGGGCCTTATGTCTACACCTTC
>TRBD1|TRBV11-2|once|TRBJ1-6
CASSLGDSLMSPLHF
TGTGCCAGCAGCTTAGGGGACAGTCTAATGTCACCCCTCCACTTT
>TRBD2|TRBV15|-|TRBJ2-1
CATSRASGGAYNEQFF
TGTGCCACCAGCAGAGCTAGCGGGGGAGCTTACAATGAGCAGTTCTTC
>TRBD2|TRBV2|-|TRBJ2-3
CASLGTSGGGSTDTQYF
TGTGCCAGCCTCGGAACTAGCGGGGGGGGGAGCACAGATACGCAGTATTTT
>-|TRBV4-1|-|TRBJ1-5
CASSPRPGDPQPQHF
TGCGCCAGCAGCCCTCGGCCAGGGGATCCTCAGCCCCAGCATTTT
>-|TRBV15|-|TRBJ1-1
CATRSPKGRVEAFF
TGTGCCACCCGGTCACCCAAAGGGCGGGTAGAAGCTTTCTTT